The T cell receptor (beta chain) described here comes from a study of shared clonotypes between healthy human individuals. In the naive CD8 group, cells lacked CD45RO and were positively selected for CCR7, so terminally differentiated effector memory CD45RA+ cells were left out. J gave up 7 bases and V 4 bases, and 13 bases lay outside the gene matches. The CDR3 spans 18 residues. Germline V gene sequence: CDR1 SEHNR, CDR2 FQNEAQ (reference sequence). Some clones are missing from TCRdb's copy, which holds only in-frame ones; the method was immunoSEQ multiplex PCR. The sample lists under 600,000 clones, 98% occurring once.

Material for sequencing was naive CD8+ T cells sorted from blood. This sequence originates from a man younger than 40 in good health. The chain employs TRBV7-9 and TRBJ2-1, with 13 bases lining up with TRBD2. The CDR3 nucleotides read TGTGCCAGCAGCTCCACTACCCGTGGACTAGCGGGAGTAAATGAGCAGTTCTTC. Its translation is CASSSTTRGLAGVNEQFF.